This entry lists 14 T cell receptor beta chains sequenced from one sample in a study of immune evolution from preneoplasia to lung adenocarcinoma. Libraries were prepared by immunoSEQ multiplex PCR; TCRdb keeps only in-frame clonotypes and omits some of them. The sample lists over 6,500 clones; around 81% were seen once. Source material: FFPE adjacent normal lung tissue. These receptors were collected from a person aged 70 to 79 with lung adenocarcinoma.

This sequence joins TRBV9 and TRBJ2-1; unclear D gene. In germline, CDR1 is SGDLS, CDR2 YYNGEE. CDR3 size: 13 residues. With 0 bases removed from V and 3 bases from J, the gap between germline ends came to 4 bases. The CDR3 loop reads CASSVEVYNEQFF. DNA for the CDR3: TGTGCCAGCAGCGTAGAGGTCTACAATGAGCAGTTCTTC. Looking up the rest from reference TRBV9 and TRBJ2-1 gives the full variable domain: DSGVTQTPKHLITATGQRVTLRCSPRSGDLSVYWYQQSLDQGLQFLIQYYNGEERAKGNILERFSAQQFPDLHSELNLSSLELGDSALYFCASSVEVYNEQFFGPGTRLTVL.

The genes are TRBV30 and TRBJ1-5; no clear D. The CDR3 covers 13 residues. Germline V gene sequence: CDR1 GTSNPN, CDR2 SVGIG (reference sequence). Trimming took 0 bases from V and 4 from J, leaving 7 bases between them. The chain's CDR3 is CAWSVADNQPQHF. The CDR3 DNA sequence: TGTGCCTGGAGTGTGGCAGATAATCAGCCCCAGCATTTT.

This chain uses TRBV13 with TRBJ2-7, with D possibly TRBD2 on 5 matching bases. CDR1 is PRHDT, CDR2 FYEKMQ, per germline (reference sequence). The CDR3 is 14 residues long. V dropped 0 bases and J dropped 2 bases, with 8 bases sitting between them. The CDR3 coding sequence is TGTGCCAGCAGCTTAGGGAGGGTAGCCTACGAGCAGTACTTC. It is translated as CASSLGRVAYEQYF.

The chain combines TRBV28 with TRBJ1-5; D unclear. The CDR3 spans 12 residues. Germline values: CDR1 MDHEN, CDR2 SYDVKM. V lost 2 bases, J lost 7 bases, and 6 bases lay in between. CDR3 bases: TGTGCCAGCAGTTTACCAGGACAGCCCCAGCATTTT. Amino acid sequence: CASSLPGQPQHF.

CDR3 sequence: CATSRDEANTGELFF. In nucleotides, the CDR3 is TGTGCCACCAGCAGAGATGAGGCGAACACCGGGGAGCTGTTTTTT. The chain is built from TRBV15 and TRBJ2-2, with D unresolved. The CDR3 runs 15 residues. Deletions cut 0 bases from V and 0 bases from J, with 5 bases between. The germline CDR1 and CDR2 sequences are LNHNV and YYDKDF (reference sequence).

The CDR3 spells CASSSGQDYGYTF. CDR3 sequence (DNA): TGTGCCAGCAGTTCGGGACAGGACTATGGCTACACCTTC. This chain connects TRBV6-8 to TRBJ1-2; 8 bases map to TRBD1. Per germline, CDR1 MNHGY and CDR2 SAAAGT. V was pared by 4 bases and J by 3 bases, with 1 base of the junction left unmatched. CDR3 size: 13 residues.

This clone has a single count. V usage is TRBV4-2 and J usage is TRBJ1-6; unclear D gene. This CDR3 has 15 residues. Per the germline V gene, CDR1 is LGHNA and CDR2 is YNFKEQ. The V end was cut by 0 bases, the J end by 5 bases, with 8 bases between. DNA of the CDR3: TGTGCCAGCAGCCAAGATGGAGGTGATAATTCACCCCTCCACTTT. Translating it yields CASSQDGGDNSPLHF.

The chain joins TRBV7-2 to TRBJ2-3; TRBD2 agrees at 7 bases. This CDR3 is 14 amino acids long. J lost 8 bases, V lost 5 bases, and 10 bases had no gene match. From germline, CDR1 is SGHTA and CDR2 FQGNSA. The CDR3 region has the DNA TGTGCCAGCAGCCCCGGGGGGTTCGAGGGTACGCAGTATTTT. Encoded protein: CASSPGGFEGTQYF.

V and J are TRBV19 and TRBJ2-1, with D perhaps TRBD1 (6 bases). V was pared by 10 bases and J by 1 base, with 23 bases between. In germline, CDR1 is LNHDA, CDR2 SQIVND (reference sequence). The CDR3 extends over 17 amino acids. CDR3 protein: CATSLLGTTRSYNEQFF. The CDR3 region has the DNA TGTGCCACCTCACTGCTAGGGACAACCCGGTCCTACAATGAGCAGTTCTTC.

The chain carries TRBV6-5 and TRBJ1-3; D is unresolved. The CDR3 loop spans 15 amino acids. In germline, CDR1 is MNHEY, CDR2 SVGAGI. The V end was cut by 2 bases, the J end by 1 base, with 9 bases between. This CDR3 is CASSYTMGSGNTIYF. The CDR3 nucleotides read TGTGCCAGCAGTTACACCATGGGGTCTGGAAACACCATATATTTT.

The chain joins TRBV28 to TRBJ1-4; D gene unclear. The CDR3 is 12 residues long. Germline V lookup: CDR1 MDHEN, CDR2 SYDVKM. V was pared by 2 bases and J by 8 bases, with 6 bases between. The CDR3 bases are TGTGCCAGCAGTTTAAGAGGGGAAAAACTGTTTTTT. Translated, it gives CASSLRGEKLFF.

The V gene is TRBV18, the J gene TRBJ2-7; 7 bases fit TRBD1. Germline assignment: CDR1 KGHSH and CDR2 LQKENI. CDR3 length: 13 amino acids. V lost 4 bases, J lost 3 bases, and 3 bases stayed unmatched. This CDR3 is CASSLGQDYEQYF. CDR3 nucleotide sequence: TGTGCCAGCTCACTAGGACAGGACTACGAGCAGTACTTC.

CDR3 coding DNA: TGTGCCAGCAGCTTAACAGGGGGCCGAACCGGGGAGCTGTTTTTT. Amino acids: CASSLTGGRTGELFF. The chain has TRBV11-2 and TRBJ2-2; 9 bases line up with TRBD1. From germline, CDR1 is SGHAT and CDR2 FQNNGV. Trimming took 2 bases from V and 5 from J; bases not matched to a gene: 3. This CDR3 is 15 amino acids long.

V usage is TRBV19 and J usage is TRBJ2-7; 9 nucleotides align to TRBD1. The length of the CDR3 is 13 residues. The V segment lost 4 bases and the J segment 3 bases; nucleotides outside the gene matches: 1. Germline V lookup: CDR1 LNHDA, CDR2 SQIVND (reference sequence). CDR3 sequence (DNA): TGTGCCAGTAGTACGGGACAGGGCTACGAGCAGTACTTC. Its protein is CASSTGQGYEQYF.